Listed here are 20 T cell receptor beta chains from one sample, sequenced in a study of blood T cell repertoires in COVID-19. Profiled with immunoSEQ multiplex PCR; TCRdb holds only in-frame clones, not every one. The data hold about 210,000 clones, with 65% to 90% observed a single time. Sequencing was performed on peripheral blood. These receptors originate from a woman in her seventies with COVID-19, enrolled during active disease.

This clone appeared a few times. V and J are TRBV28 and TRBJ1-1; 8 nucleotides match TRBD1. Germline loops: CDR1 MDHEN, CDR2 SYDVKM. V lost 5 bases, J lost 3 bases, and 2 bases stayed unmatched. This CDR3 region has 13 residues. This CDR3 reads CASSMTGDTEAFF. Written as DNA, the CDR3 is TGTGCCAGCAGTATGACAGGGGACACTGAAGCTTTCTTT.

This chain connects TRBV2 to TRBJ1-4; 10 bases fit TRBD1. The ends lost 1 base at V and 2 bases at J; junction bases unmatched: 1. Germline V CDR1 and CDR2: SNHLY, FYNNEI. The CDR3 has 16 amino acids. This CDR3 reads CASSEVGQGTNEKLFF. DNA for the CDR3: TGTGCCAGCAGTGAAGTGGGACAGGGGACTAATGAAAAACTGTTTTTT.

The gene calls are TRBV2 and TRBJ1-2; 7 nucleotides line up with TRBD1. This CDR3 is built from 12 residues. J lost 8 bases, V lost 6 bases, and 6 bases had no gene match. The germline V gene encodes CDR1 SNHLY and CDR2 FYNNEI. In DNA form, the CDR3 reads TGTGCCAGCAGGCCCGACAGGGAGGGCTACACCTTC. This translates into CASRPDREGYTF.

V gene TRBV6-1 combines with J gene TRBJ1-2; D is perhaps TRBD1 (6 bases). The CDR3 has 14 amino acids. V gave up 0 bases and J gave up 4 bases, with 9 bases separating them. CDR1 and CDR2 (germline): MNHNS, SASEGT. CDR3 protein: CASSEAWDTYGYTF. The CDR3 nucleotides are TGTGCCAGCAGTGAAGCGTGGGACACCTATGGCTACACCTTC.

Note on this clone: At one end, the junction sequence differs from germline, possibly due to a read error. The V call is TRBV7-7, the J call TRBJ2-3, with a tentative D call TRBD1 (7 bases). The CDR3 sequence is 13 residues long. Germline CDR1 and CDR2: SSHAT and FNYEAQ (reference sequence). The CDR3 region has the DNA TGTGCTAGCAGCTTAGGGGGCGGGGACGCGCAGTATTTT. Its protein product is CASSLGGGDAQYF. Using reference TRBV7-7 and TRBJ2-3 for the parts outside the CDR3, the full variable domain is GAGVSQSPRYKVTKRGQDVTLRCDPISSHATLYWYQQALGQGPEFLTYFNYEAQPDKSGLPSDRFSAERPEGSISTLTIQRTEQRDSAMYRCASSLGGGDAQYFGPGTRLTVL.

The J gene is TRBJ2-2, the V gene TRBV5-4, with D possibly matching TRBD1 (6 bases). Germline V lookup: CDR1 SGHNT, CDR2 YYREEE (reference sequence). The CDR3 loop spans 15 amino acids. Trimming shortened V by 1 base and J by 3 bases, and 10 bases separated the two germline ends. CDR3 DNA sequence: TGTGCCAGCAGCTTGAGCCAGGGGTACACCGGGGAGCTGTTTTTT. Protein product: CASSLSQGYTGELFF.

The chain is built from TRBV5-1 and TRBJ2-5; D uncertain. Germline CDR1 is SGHRS and CDR2 is YFSETQ. The CDR3 spans 12 residues. V was cut by 4 bases and J by 7 bases, with 11 bases left in between. CDR3 in DNA: TGCGCCAGCAGCACCCTGAGTGGGACCCAGTACTTC. Its translation is CASSTLSGTQYF.

In this sample, this clone turned up once. This chain links TRBV15 with TRBJ2-1, with TRBD2 matching over 15 bases. With V trimmed by 3 bases and J by 3 bases, 9 bases remained unmatched. The V gene's germline CDR1 is LNHNV and CDR2 YYDKDF (reference sequence). CDR3 length: 19 amino acids. CDR3 sequence reads: CATSSLIRTSGRVYNEQFF. In DNA form, the CDR3 reads TGTGCCACCAGCAGCCTCATAAGGACTAGCGGGAGGGTCTACAATGAGCAGTTCTTC.

J is TRBJ2-2 and V is TRBV7-8; 8 nucleotides match TRBD2. The germline CDR1 and CDR2 sequences are SGHVS and FQNEAQ. Trimming cost V 3 bases and J 3 bases; bases outside gene matches: 6. CDR3 size: 16 residues. CDR3 in amino acids: CASSFSTSAHTGELFF. The CDR3 DNA follows: TGTGCCAGCAGCTTCTCGACTAGCGCACACACCGGGGAGCTGTTTTTT.

The table lists this clone with a few counts. The genes are TRBV10-3 and TRBJ1-1; D might be TRBD1 (5 bases). Deletions cut 1 base from V and 2 bases from J, with 11 bases between. The CDR3 runs to 15 residues. The germline gives CDR1 ENHRY, CDR2 SYGVKD. The CDR3 DNA sequence: TGTGCCATCAGTGAGTTTTGGGGCAGCAACACTGAAGCTTTCTTT. It codes for CAISEFWGSNTEAFF.

V is TRBV19 and J is TRBJ1-5; 7 bases align to TRBD1. The germline V gene has CDR1 LNHDA and CDR2 SQIVND (reference sequence). V shed 5 bases and J 1 base; nucleotides not matched to a gene: 14. The CDR3 has 18 residues. This CDR3 is CASSSLDRSVRSNQPQHF. CDR3 coding DNA: TGTGCCAGTAGTTCCTTGGACAGGTCCGTGCGGAGCAATCAGCCCCAGCATTTT.

The rearrangement joins TRBV5-1 to TRBJ2-1; TRBD2 aligns across 7 bases. Per the germline V gene, CDR1 is SGHRS and CDR2 is YFSETQ. V shed 4 bases and J 0 bases; nucleotides not matched to a gene: 4. This CDR3 region has 15 residues. CDR3 in DNA: TGCGCCAGCAGCCTGAGCGGGGACTCCTACAATGAGCAGTTCTTC. It yields the protein CASSLSGDSYNEQFF.

This sequence joins TRBV3-1 (or the pseudogene TRBV3-2) and TRBJ1-5; D is unresolved. The CDR3 contains 15 residues. Trimming took 1 base from V and 5 from J, leaving 12 bases between them. From germline, CDR1 is LGHDT and CDR2 YNNKEL (reference sequence). CDR3 amino acids: CASSQGSTVYQPQHF. CDR3 nucleotide sequence: TGTGCCAGCAGCCAAGGATCTACAGTATATCAGCCCCAGCATTTT.

The V call is TRBV9, the J call TRBJ1-3; tentative D call: TRBD1 (6 bases). Germline-derived CDR1 and CDR2 are SGDLS and YYNGEE. Trimming left V 4 bases short and J 4 bases short, with 12 bases between. The CDR3 is 14 residues long. The CDR3, as DNA: TGTGCCAGCAGCATACAGGGATCGGGAAACACCATATATTTT. It yields the protein CASSIQGSGNTIYF.

The chain links TRBV27 to TRBJ1-5; TRBD1 aligns across 9 bases. CDR1 and CDR2 from the germline V gene are MNHEY and SMNVEV (reference sequence). The CDR3 runs to 18 residues. V lost 3 bases to trimming and J lost 2 bases; unmatched junction nucleotides: 11. DNA of the CDR3: TGTGCCAGCAGTTTGACGGGACAGGGTTGGCTCGGCAATCAGCCCCAGCATTTT. Protein: CASSLTGQGWLGNQPQHF.

This clone was seen only once. The genes are TRBV7-9 and TRBJ2-2; D uncertain. V was pared by 1 base and J by 6 bases, with 15 bases between. The length of the CDR3 is 16 residues. Germline CDR1 and CDR2: SEHNR and FQNEAQ (reference sequence). The chain's CDR3 is CASSLVQAISPGELFF. The CDR3 DNA sequence: TGTGCCAGCAGCTTAGTGCAGGCCATTTCCCCCGGGGAGCTGTTTTTT.

The V call is TRBV5-1, the J call TRBJ1-4, with D perhaps TRBD1 (6 bases). Trimming removed 0 bases at V and 4 bases at J, with 10 bases between. In germline, CDR1 is SGHRS, CDR2 YFSETQ. The CDR3 is 15 amino acids. This CDR3 is CASSLGGQINEKLFF. CDR3 coding DNA: TGCGCCAGCAGCTTGGGTGGACAGATTAATGAAAAACTGTTTTTT.

This chain joins TRBV7-6 and TRBJ2-2, with 9 bases lining up with TRBD1. The V and J ends lost 5 bases and 3 bases, in that order; junction bases with no gene match: 4. CDR1 is SGHVS and CDR2 is FNYEAQ in the germline V gene. The length of the CDR3 is 15 residues. The CDR3 nucleotides read TGTGCCAGCAGCCCCGGGACAGGGCACACCGGGGAGCTGTTTTTT. This sequence encodes CASSPGTGHTGELFF.

The sample holds a few counts of this clone. The genes are TRBV11-2 and TRBJ1-4; 11 bases are shared with TRBD1. The CDR3 spans 15 residues. In germline, CDR1 is SGHAT, CDR2 FQNNGV. V was pared by 4 bases and J by 7 bases, with 5 bases of the junction left unmatched. The CDR3 sequence is CASSSRGTGGEKLFF. The CDR3 coding sequence is TGTGCCAGCAGCTCCCGAGGGACAGGGGGTGAAAAACTGTTTTTT. The whole variable domain, remainder taken from reference TRBV11-2 and TRBJ1-4, is EAGVAQSPRYKIIEKRQSVAFWCNPISGHATLYWYQQILGQGPKLLIQFQNNGVVDDSQLPKDRFSAERLKGVDSTLKIQPAKLEDSAVYLCASSSRGTGGEKLFFGSGTQLSVL.

The rearrangement uses TRBV4-2 and TRBJ2-5; 8 nucleotides align to TRBD2. The CDR3 has 16 amino acids. The germline CDR1 and CDR2 sequences are LGHNA and YNFKEQ. The V gene end was trimmed by 2 bases and the J gene end by 2 bases; junction bases not matched to a gene: 7. The DNA of the CDR3 is TGTGCCAGCAGCCAACTACGGGGACTAGAACAAGAGACCCAGTACTTC. Encoded protein: CASSQLRGLEQETQYF.